This TCR beta chain is drawn from a study of shared clonotypes between healthy human individuals. CD45RO negativity and positive selection for CCR7 defined naive CD8 cells, a population that excluded terminally differentiated effector memory CD45RA+ cells. Study conclusions and caveats: Memory subsets generally showed lower estimated richness than naive subsets. Owing to a small donor count, the genetic and exposure-history diversity represented was limited.

On this clone: Its target is not known.

Measured with immunoSEQ multiplex PCR; TCRdb has only the in-frame clones, and not every one. The sample lists around 1,900,000 clones, around 95% occurring once. Sample: naive CD8+ T cells from PBMCs. The sequence came from a young man in good health. Some clones in this sample may be carry-over from other donors' samples.

CDR3 sequence (DNA): TGTGCCAGCAACTATGGACTAGCGGACCTCAATGAGCAGTTCTTC. Translating gives CASNYGLADLNEQFF. The chain recombines TRBV5-8 with TRBJ2-1; TRBD2 matches 10 bases. Germline-derived CDR1 and CDR2 are SGHTS and YDEGEE. This CDR3 has 15 amino acids. V lost 6 bases and J lost 6; bases outside the gene matches: 9.